This T cell receptor beta chain emerged from a study of T cell responses to AZD1222 COVID-19 vaccine. Study-level points and caveats: Samples come after the peak T cell response, not at day 14.

The CDR3 is made up of 13 amino acids. V was clipped by 2 bases and J by 11 bases, with 15 bases between them. From germline, CDR1 is MNHNS and CDR2 SASEGT. Here immunoSEQ multiplex PCR was the method, and the copy in TCRdb shows in-frame clones only, minus some. The sample contains about 120,000 clones, 88% of which appear only once. Turning to this clone: What it binds is unknown.

V and J are TRBV6-1 and TRBJ1-1; D is unclear. Sequencing was performed on peripheral blood, taken on day 0 of AZD1222 vaccination. This receptor was obtained from an adult in good health. CDR3 loop: CASSEFAEATAFF. The CDR3 DNA sequence: TGTGCCAGCAGTGAATTCGCAGAGGCAACGGCTTTCTTT.